These T cell receptor beta chains were read from a single sample in a study of blood T cell repertoires in COVID-19. Profiling relied on immunoSEQ multiplex PCR, and the TCRdb table lists in-frame clones only, not all of them. The profile shows some 250,000 clones, about 86% of them singletons. The sequenced sample consisted of peripheral blood. Every receptor here comes from a man aged 40-49 years with active or convalescent COVID-19. Each CDR3 is given with its conserved first and last residue. D genes are given only for firm matches. Clone size is shown for a subset of rows, as once, few, many or a class of expanded clone.

J gene	clone size	V gene	D gene	CDR3 protein	CDR3 DNA
TRBJ2-1	NA	TRBV5-1	TRBD1	CASSFGTGGYNEQFF	TGCGCCAGCAGCTTTGGGACAGGGGGTTACAATGAGCAGTTCTTC
TRBJ2-1	NA	TRBV11-2	TRBD1	CASSRTGGSWTDEQFF	TGTGCCAGCAGCCGTACAGGGGGCAGTTGGACCGATGAGCAGTTCTTC
TRBJ1-3	once	TRBV2	NA	CASEGNTIYF	TGTGCCAGCGAGGGAAACACCATATATTTT
TRBJ2-5	NA	TRBV4-1	TRBD2	CASSQALAGGRETQYF	TGCGCCAGCAGCCAAGCTCTAGCGGGAGGGAGGGAGACCCAGTACTTC
TRBJ2-1	NA	TRBV7-9	NA	CASSSWAGEENEQFF	TGTGCCAGCAGCTCTTGGGCCGGGGAAGAGAATGAGCAGTTCTTC
TRBJ2-5	NA	TRBV28	TRBD1	CASSRQGQRETQYF	TGTGCCAGCAGTCGACAGGGCCAGAGGGAGACCCAGTACTTC
TRBJ1-2	few	TRBV23-1	TRBD1	CASPEPQGRDRDYGYTF	TGCGCCAGCCCCGAACCTCAGGGTAGGGACAGGGACTATGGCTACACCTTC
TRBJ2-1	NA	TRBV3-1/TRBV3-2	NA	CASSQGGTYNEQFF	TGTGCCAGCAGCCAAGGAGGCACATACAATGAGCAGTTCTTC
TRBJ1-5	NA	TRBV19	NA	CASSRALTDGQPQHF	TGTGCCAGTAGTAGAGCCTTGACAGATGGTCAGCCCCAGCATTTT
TRBJ1-4	NA	TRBV27	TRBD1	CASSPTHRQGSEKLFF	TGTGCCAGCAGTCCCACCCACCGACAGGGGAGTGAAAAACTGTTTTTT
TRBJ2-7	NA	TRBV4-1	TRBD1	CASSLSLDRGFDEQYF	TGCGCCAGCAGCCTAAGCCTGGACAGGGGATTCGACGAGCAGTACTTC
TRBJ1-5	NA	TRBV19	NA	CASKDRGYSNQPQHF	TGTGCCAGTAAAGATCGGGGGTATAGCAATCAGCCCCAGCATTTT
TRBJ2-3	NA	TRBV4-1	NA	CASSQDSSGAGYF	TGCGCCAGCAGCCAAGATTCAAGCGGCGCAGGGTATTTT
TRBJ2-7	few	TRBV12-5	TRBD1	CASGLRLLGTEAYEQYF	TGTGCTAGTGGTTTGAGACTTCTCGGGACAGAGGCCTACGAGCAGTACTTC
TRBJ2-7	once	TRBV19	TRBD1	CASSNRGQYEQYF	TGTGCCAGTAGTAACAGGGGCCAGTACGAGCAGTACTTC